Listed below are T cell receptor beta chains from one sample, sequenced in a study of cytomegalovirus exposure and HLA in healthy donors. Some clones are missing from TCRdb's copy, which holds only in-frame ones; the method was immunoSEQ multiplex PCR. The table has some 150,000 clones, about four fifths seen once; the top ten hold about 3.9%. Material for sequencing was PBMCs. The receptor source for this set is a man aged 35 to 55 in good health and CMV-seropositive. The CDR3 runs from the conserved cysteine through the conserved F or W. Each record gives: V gene, J gene, clone size, D gene, CDR3 protein, CDR3 DNA. The D gene is left open where the match is weak. Only part of the rows carry a size: once, few, many, or a class if the clone is expanded.

TRBV11-2	TRBJ2-4	NA	NA	CASSPRPGRDIQYF	TGTGCCAGCAGCCCGAGGCCCGGTCGGGACATTCAGTACTTC
TRBV18	TRBJ1-4	NA	TRBD1	CASSRDSFEKLFF	TGTGCCAGCTCACGGGACAGCTTTGAAAAACTGTTTTTT
TRBV5-1	TRBJ1-2	NA	TRBD1	CASRDRGIYGYTF	TGCGCCAGCAGGGACAGGGGGATCTATGGCTACACCTTC
TRBV5-1	TRBJ2-3	NA	TRBD2	CASSSGTSGMVTDTQYF	TGCGCCAGCAGCTCCGGGACTAGCGGGATGGTTACAGATACGCAGTATTTC
TRBV5-1	TRBJ2-7	NA	NA	CASSLSLAGYEQYF	TGCGCCAGCAGCTTGTCACTAGCTGGCTACGAGCAGTACTTC
TRBV9	TRBJ2-7	NA	NA	CASSPGGYEQYF	TGTGCCAGCAGCCCCGGGGGTTACGAGCAGTACTTC
TRBV10-3	TRBJ1-1	NA	NA	CAISERTVSNTEAFF	TGTGCCATCAGTGAGAGGACAGTCTCGAACACTGAAGCTTTCTTT
TRBV4-1	TRBJ1-2	NA	TRBD1	CASSQDREDGYTF	TGCGCCAGCAGCCAGGACAGGGAGGATGGCTACACCTTC
TRBV28	TRBJ1-6	NA	NA	CASRKLVNSPLHF	TGTGCCAGCAGAAAACTAGTTAATTCACCCCTCCACTTT
TRBV4-3	TRBJ1-5	NA	NA	CASSQEVWALNQPQHF	TGCGCCAGCAGCCAAGAGGTCTGGGCCCTCAATCAGCCCCAGCATTTT
TRBV11-2	TRBJ2-3	NA	TRBD2	CASSNSGDTQYF	TGTGCCAGCAGTAATAGCGGGGATACGCAGTATTTT
TRBV5-4	TRBJ2-3	once	NA	CASSSYTDTQYF	TGTGCCAGCAGCTCGTACACAGATACGCAGTATTTT
TRBV30	TRBJ1-6	NA	NA	CAWRGARSPLHF	TGTGCCTGGAGAGGGGCACGCTCACCCCTCCACTTT
TRBV19	TRBJ1-1	NA	TRBD1	CARAPRDSEAFF	TGTGCCAGAGCCCCCCGGGACAGCGAAGCTTTCTTT
TRBV5-4	TRBJ1-1	NA	NA	CASSFTGNPNTEAFF	TGTGCCAGCAGCTTTACAGGCAACCCGAACACTGAAGCTTTCTTT
TRBV15	TRBJ2-7	NA	NA	CATSRVHTSYEQYF	TGTGCCACCAGCAGAGTTCACACATCCTACGAGCAGTACTTC
TRBV5-1	TRBJ2-1	NA	NA	CASSSFGTEQGTEQFF	TGCGCCAGCAGCTCGTTTGGGACGGAACAGGGAACTGAGCAGTTCTTC
TRBV12-5	TRBJ2-2	NA	TRBD2	CASGLKKTSGGRTGELFF	TGTGCTAGTGGTCTAAAAAAGACTAGCGGGGGGCGCACCGGGGAGCTGTTTTTT
TRBV7-2	TRBJ2-1	NA	TRBD2	CASSFTSGGGNEQFF	TGTGCCAGCAGCTTCACTAGCGGGGGCGGGAATGAGCAGTTCTTC
TRBV30	TRBJ1-2	NA	NA	CAITLGGSNYGYTF	TGTGCCATCACCCTAGGGGGATCTAACTATGGCTACACCTTC
TRBV5-4	TRBJ2-7	NA	NA	CASSLSGGGSYEQYF	TGTGCCAGCAGCTTATCTGGTGGCGGATCCTACGAGCAGTACTTC
TRBV5-4	TRBJ1-2	once	NA	CASTPGDRLSYGYTF	TGTGCCAGCACCCCAGGAGACAGACTTTCCTATGGCTACACCTTC
TRBV7-2	TRBJ2-7	NA	NA	CASSPLKPGLYEQYF	TGTGCCAGCAGCCCCCTAAAACCGGGACTCTACGAGCAGTACTTC
TRBV6-5	TRBJ2-7	NA	NA	CASRDRTYEQYF	TGTGCCAGCAGGGACAGAACCTACGAGCAGTACTTC